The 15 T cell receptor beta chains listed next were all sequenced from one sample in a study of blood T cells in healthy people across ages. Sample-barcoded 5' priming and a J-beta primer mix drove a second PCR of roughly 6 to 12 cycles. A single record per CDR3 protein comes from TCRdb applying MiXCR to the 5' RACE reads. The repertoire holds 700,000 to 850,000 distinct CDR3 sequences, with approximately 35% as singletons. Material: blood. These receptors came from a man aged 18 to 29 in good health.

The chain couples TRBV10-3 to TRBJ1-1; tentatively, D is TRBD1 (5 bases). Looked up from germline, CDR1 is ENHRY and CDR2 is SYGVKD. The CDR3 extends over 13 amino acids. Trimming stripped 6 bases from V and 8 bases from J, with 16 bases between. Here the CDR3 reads CAIRSPQRDEAFF. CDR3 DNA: TGTGCCATCAGATCACCACAGAGGGACGAAGCTTTCTTT.

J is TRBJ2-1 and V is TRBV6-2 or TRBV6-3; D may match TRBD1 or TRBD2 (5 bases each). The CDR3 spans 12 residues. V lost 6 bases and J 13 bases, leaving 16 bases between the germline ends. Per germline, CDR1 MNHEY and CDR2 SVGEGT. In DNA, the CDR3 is TGTGCCAGCAGCTGGGACGTCCGAGCACAGTTCTTC. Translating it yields CASSWDVRAQFF.

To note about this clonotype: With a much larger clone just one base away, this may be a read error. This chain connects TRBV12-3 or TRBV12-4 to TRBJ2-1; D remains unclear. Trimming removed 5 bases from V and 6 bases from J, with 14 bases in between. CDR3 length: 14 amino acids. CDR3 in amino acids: CASSVSETRNEQFF. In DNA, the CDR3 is TGTGCCAGCAGTGTAAGCGAGACCCGCAATGAGCAGTTCTTC.

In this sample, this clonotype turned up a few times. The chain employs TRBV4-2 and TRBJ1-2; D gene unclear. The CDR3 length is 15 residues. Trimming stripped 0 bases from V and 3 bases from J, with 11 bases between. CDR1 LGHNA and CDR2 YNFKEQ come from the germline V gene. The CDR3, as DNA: TGTGCCAGCAGCCAAGATCGGCGCAGCTACTATGGCTACACCTTC. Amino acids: CASSQDRRSYYGYTF.

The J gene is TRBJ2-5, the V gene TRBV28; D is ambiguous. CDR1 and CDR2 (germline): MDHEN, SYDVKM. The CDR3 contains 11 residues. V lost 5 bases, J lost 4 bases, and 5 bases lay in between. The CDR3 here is CASSVLETQYF. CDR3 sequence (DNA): TGTGCCAGCAGTGTTTTAGAGACCCAGTACTTC.

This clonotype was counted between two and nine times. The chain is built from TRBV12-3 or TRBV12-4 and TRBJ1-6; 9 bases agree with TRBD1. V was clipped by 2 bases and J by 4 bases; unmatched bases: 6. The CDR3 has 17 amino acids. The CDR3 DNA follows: TGTGCCAGCAGTTTACCCCGGACAGGGGTTTATAATTCACCCCTCCACTTT. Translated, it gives CASSLPRTGVYNSPLHF.

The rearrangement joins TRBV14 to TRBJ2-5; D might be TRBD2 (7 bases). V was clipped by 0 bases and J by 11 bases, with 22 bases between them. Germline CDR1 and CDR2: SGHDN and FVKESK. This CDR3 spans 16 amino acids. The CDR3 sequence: CASSQDQRGAYNEQYF. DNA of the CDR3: TGTGCCAGCAGCCAAGATCAACGGGGGGCTTACAATGAGCAGTACTTC. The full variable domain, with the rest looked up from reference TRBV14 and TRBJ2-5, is EAGVTQFPSHSVIEKGQTVTLRCDPISGHDNLYWYRRVMGKEIKFLLHFVKESKQDESGMPNNRFLAERTGGTYSTLKVQPAELEDSGVYFCASSQDQRGAYNEQYFGPGTRLLVL.

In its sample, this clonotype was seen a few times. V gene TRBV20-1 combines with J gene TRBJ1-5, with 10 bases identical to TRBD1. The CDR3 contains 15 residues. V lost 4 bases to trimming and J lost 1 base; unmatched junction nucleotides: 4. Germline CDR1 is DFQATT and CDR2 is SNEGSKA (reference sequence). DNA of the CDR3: TGCAGTGCTAACGACAGGGGGCCGAGCAATCAGCCCCAGCATTTT. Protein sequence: CSANDRGPSNQPQHF.

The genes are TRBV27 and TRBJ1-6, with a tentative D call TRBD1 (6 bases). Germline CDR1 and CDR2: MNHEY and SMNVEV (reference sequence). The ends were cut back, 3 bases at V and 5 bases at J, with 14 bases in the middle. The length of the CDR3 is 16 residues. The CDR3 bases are TGTGCCAGCAGTTTTTCGGGGCACAGGGATAATTCACCCCTCCACTTT. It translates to CASSFSGHRDNSPLHF.

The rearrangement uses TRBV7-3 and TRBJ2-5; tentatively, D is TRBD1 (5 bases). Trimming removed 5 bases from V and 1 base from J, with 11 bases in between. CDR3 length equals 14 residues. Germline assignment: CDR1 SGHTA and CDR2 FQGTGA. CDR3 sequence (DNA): TGTGCCAGCAGCACGACAGATCTCCAAGAGACCCAGTACTTC. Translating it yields CASSTTDLQETQYF.

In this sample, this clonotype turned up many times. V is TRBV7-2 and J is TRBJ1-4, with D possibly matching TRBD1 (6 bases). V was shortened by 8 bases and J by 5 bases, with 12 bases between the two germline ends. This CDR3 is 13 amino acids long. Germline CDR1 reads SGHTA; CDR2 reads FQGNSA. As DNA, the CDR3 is TGTGCCAGCGCCAGGGGCCCGAATGAAAAACTGTTTTTT. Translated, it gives CASARGPNEKLFF.

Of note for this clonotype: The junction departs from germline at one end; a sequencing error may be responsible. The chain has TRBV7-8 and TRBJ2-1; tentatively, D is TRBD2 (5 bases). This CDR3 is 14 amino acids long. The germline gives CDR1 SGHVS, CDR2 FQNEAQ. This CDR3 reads CASQERVMYNEQFF. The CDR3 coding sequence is TGCGCCTCCCAAGAGAGGGTAATGTACAATGAGCAGTTCTTC.

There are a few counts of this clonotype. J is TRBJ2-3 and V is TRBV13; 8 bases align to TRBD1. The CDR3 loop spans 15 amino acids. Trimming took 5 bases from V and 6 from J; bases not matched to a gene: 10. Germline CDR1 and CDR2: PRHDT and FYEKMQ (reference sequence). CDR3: CASSPTLRQGDTQYF. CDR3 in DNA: TGTGCCAGCAGCCCGACCCTACGACAGGGGGATACGCAGTATTTT.

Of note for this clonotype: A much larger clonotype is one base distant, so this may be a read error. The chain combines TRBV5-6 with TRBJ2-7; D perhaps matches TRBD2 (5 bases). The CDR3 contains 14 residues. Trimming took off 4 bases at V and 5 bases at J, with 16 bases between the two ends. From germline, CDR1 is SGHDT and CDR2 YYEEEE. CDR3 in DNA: TGTGCCAGCAGCCCGAAGACTATCCCCGACGAGCAGTACTTC. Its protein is CASSPKTIPDEQYF.

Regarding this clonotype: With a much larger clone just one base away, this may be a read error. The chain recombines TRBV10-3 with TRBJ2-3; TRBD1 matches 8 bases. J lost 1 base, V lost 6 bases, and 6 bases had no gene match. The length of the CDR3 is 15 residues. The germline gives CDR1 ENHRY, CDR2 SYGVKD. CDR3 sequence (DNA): TGTGCCATCAGCCCACAGGGGGGATGCACAGATACGCAGTATTTT. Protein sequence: CAISPQGGCTDTQYF.